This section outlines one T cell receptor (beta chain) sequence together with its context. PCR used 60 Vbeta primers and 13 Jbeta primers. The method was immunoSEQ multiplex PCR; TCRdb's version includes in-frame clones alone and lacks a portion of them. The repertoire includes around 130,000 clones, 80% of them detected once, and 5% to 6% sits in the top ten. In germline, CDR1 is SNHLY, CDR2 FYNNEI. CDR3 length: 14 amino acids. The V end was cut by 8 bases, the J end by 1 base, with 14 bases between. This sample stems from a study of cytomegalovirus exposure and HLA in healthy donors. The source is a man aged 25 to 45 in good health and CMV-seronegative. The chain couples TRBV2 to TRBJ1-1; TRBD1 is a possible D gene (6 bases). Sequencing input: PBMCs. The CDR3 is CASALQGPNTEAFF. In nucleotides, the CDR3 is TGTGCCAGCGCTTTACAGGGACCGAACACTGAAGCTTTCTTT.